The clone carrying this TCR beta chain occurred once. The CDR3 has 17 residues. Looked up from germline, CDR1 is SGDLS and CDR2 is YYNGEE. V shed 0 bases, J shed 2 bases, and the junction held 5 bases outside the gene matches. These data originate in a study of blood T cell repertoires in COVID-19. Whole-study context: PBMCs, B-cell-depleted T cells, or T cells were the source of the cDNA or gDNA that made up the material.

Original data processing: Using reference gene primer amplification, nucleated cell counts were estimated. Assay used: immunoSEQ multiplex PCR; TCRdb lists only in-frame clones, some missing. That table gives V, J and clone size, and the DNA gave D and trimming. The table lists 240,000 or so clones, around 85% of them singletons. This receptor was identified in a woman aged 25 to 39 who had recovered from COVID-19. Sequencing was done on a sample of peripheral blood. The chain couples TRBV9 to TRBJ2-5; 12 bases line up with TRBD2. The CDR3 sequence: CASSVDPSGGVQETQYF. CDR3 sequence (DNA): TGTGCCAGCAGCGTAGATCCTAGCGGGGGGGTACAAGAGACCCAGTACTTC.